The rows below give T cell receptor beta chains drawn from one sample of a study of T cells in Graves' hyperthyroidism and ophthalmopathy. In TCRdb, the multiplex PCR reads were re-called with MiXCR into one record per CDR3 protein. The table lists 700,000 or so distinct CDR3 sequences, approximately 16% of them singletons, with approximately 8% in the top ten. The sample taken for sequencing was blood. The source of these receptors is a man aged 18 to 29 with Graves' hyperthyroidism. The CDR3 runs from the conserved cysteine through the conserved F or W. The D gene is left open where the match is weak. Part of the rows lack a size; the others show once, few, many or a class for expanded clones.

j_gene | abundance | v_gene | d_gene | CDR3aa | CDR3nt
TRBJ1-1 | many | TRBV12-3/TRBV12-4 | . | CASSLPRGALTEAFF | TGTGCCAGCAGTTTACCCCGGGGGGCCTTAACTGAAGCTTTCTTT
TRBJ2-1 | . | TRBV24-1 | . | CATSDLGTNEQFF | TGTGCCACCAGTGATTTAGGAACTAATGAGCAGTTCTTC
TRBJ2-3 | many | TRBV20-1 | TRBD2 | CSARAGGRDPDTQYF | TGCAGTGCTAGAGCTGGCGGGAGGGATCCAGATACGCAGTATTTT
TRBJ1-2 | . | TRBV7-9 | . | CASSLAYEEGYTF | TGTGCCAGCAGCTTAGCGTATGAGGAGGGCTACACCTTC
TRBJ1-2 | many | TRBV28 | . | CASSSAPPANYGYTF | TGTGCCAGCAGTTCCGCACCACCAGCTAACTATGGCTACACCTTC
TRBJ2-7 | few | TRBV7-9 | TRBD1 | CASSRPGQGVYEQYF | TGTGCCAGCAGCAGACCGGGACAGGGAGTCTACGAGCAGTACTTC
TRBJ2-1 | few | TRBV7-9 | TRBD2 | CASRVLAGEGNEQFF | TGTGCCAGCAGGGTACTAGCGGGGGAGGGCAATGAGCAGTTCTTC
TRBJ2-3 | many | TRBV11-3 | TRBD2 | CASSLDTGTSGRRTYTQYF | TGTGCCAGCAGCTTAGATACGGGCACTAGCGGGAGGCGCACGTATACGCAGTATTTT
TRBJ1-1 | . | TRBV29-1 | TRBD1 | CSIRVGDRGNTEAFF | TGCAGCATCCGAGTAGGGGACAGGGGGAACACTGAAGCTTTCTTT
TRBJ2-1 | few | TRBV19 | TRBD2 | CASSIRLAGGNGQFF | TGTGCCAGTAGTATACGACTAGCGGGAGGGAATGGGCAGTTCTTC
TRBJ2-5 | few | TRBV7-9 | . | CASDRGIQETQYF | TGTGCCAGCGATCGGGGGATTCAGGAGACCCAGTACTTC
TRBJ2-7 | . | TRBV6-1 | . | CASNPGPGNYEQYF | TGTGCCAGCAACCCAGGGCCCGGGAACTACGAGCAGTACTTC
TRBJ2-1 | many | TRBV11-2 | TRBD1 | CASSLGQGSSYNEQFF | TGTGCCAGCAGCTTAGGACAGGGAAGCTCCTACAATGAGCAGTTCTTC
TRBJ2-2 | many | TRBV6-1 | TRBD2 | CASIEGLANTGELFF | TGTGCCAGCATCGAGGGACTAGCGAACACCGGGGAGCTGTTTTTT
TRBJ1-4 | . | TRBV5-4 | . | CASSFVGNEKLFF | TGTGCCAGCAGCTTTGTGGGAAATGAAAAACTGTTTTTT
TRBJ1-2 | few | TRBV7-6 | . | CASSPGHRDGYTF | TGTGCCAGCAGCCCGGGCCACAGGGATGGCTACACCTTC
TRBJ2-1 | many | TRBV3-1 | . | CASSQTGPSAYNEQFF | TGTGCCAGCAGCCAGACGGGACCCTCCGCCTACAATGAGCAGTTCTTC
TRBJ2-4 | . | TRBV20-1 | TRBD1 | CSAMTGGPKTNQYF | TGCAGTGCAATGACAGGGGGCCCCAAAACAAATCAGTACTTC
TRBJ2-3 | . | TRBV7-2 | TRBD2 | CASIRLAGGEGGDTQYF | TGTGCCAGCATCCGACTAGCGGGAGGCGAGGGAGGAGATACGCAGTATTTT
TRBJ2-4 | many | TRBV28 | . | CASRRGAGVDIQYF | TGTGCCAGCAGGCGTGGGGCAGGGGTAGACATTCAGTACTTC
TRBJ2-5 | many | TRBV7-9 | . | CASSLFGGAEETQYF | TGTGCCAGCAGCTTATTCGGGGGCGCAGAAGAGACCCAGTACTTC
TRBJ2-1 | many | TRBV12-3/TRBV12-4 | . | CASSLLAFPDNEQFF | TGTGCCAGCAGTTTACTGGCCTTTCCGGACAATGAGCAGTTCTTC
TRBJ2-2 | many | TRBV20-1 | TRBD2 | CSARRTSGTGELFF | TGCAGTGCTAGACGGACTAGCGGCACCGGGGAGCTGTTTTTT
TRBJ2-1 | few | TRBV6-1 | TRBD1 | CATGTGGTNEQFF | TGTGCCACCGGGACAGGGGGCACGAATGAGCAGTTCTTC
TRBJ2-5 | many | TRBV12-5 | TRBD2 | CASAPPPGRPRETQYF | TGTGCTAGTGCCCCACCCCCCGGGAGGCCGAGGGAGACCCAGTACTTC
TRBJ2-3 | few | TRBV24-1 | . | CATSAGAVWYF | TGTGCCACCAGTGCGGGGGCAGTGTGGTATTTT
TRBJ2-7 | . | TRBV20-1 | TRBD2 | CSARGTSGITPYEQYF | TGCAGTGCTAGGGGGACTAGCGGGATTACTCCCTACGAGCAGTACTTC
TRBJ2-7 | many | TRBV2 | . | CASSEEGYEQYF | TGTGCCAGCAGTGAAGAGGGCTACGAGCAGTACTTC
TRBJ1-1 | . | TRBV6-1 | . | CASSPTAKVGTEAFF | TGTGCCAGTAGTCCGACAGCTAAAGTGGGCACTGAAGCTTTCTTT
TRBJ1-5 | many | TRBV28 | . | CASSSGLGDIWQPQHF | TGTGCCAGCAGTTCGGGACTGGGGGATATTTGGCAGCCCCAGCATTTT
TRBJ1-2 | . | TRBV27 | . | CASSSSGGLLGHGYTF | TGTGCCAGCAGTTCCTCCGGGGGCCTATTAGGGCATGGCTACACCTTC
TRBJ2-5 | many | TRBV11-3 | . | CASSRGNQETQYF | TGTGCCAGCAGCCGCGGTAACCAAGAGACCCAGTACTTC
TRBJ2-7 | many | TRBV27 | . | CASSLVGSMYHYEQYF | TGTGCCAGCAGTTTAGTCGGCTCGATGTACCACTACGAGCAGTACTTC
TRBJ1-5 | . | TRBV20-1 | TRBD1 | CSAGTGSQPQHF | TGCAGTGCTGGGACAGGGAGTCAGCCCCAGCATTTT
TRBJ2-1 | many | TRBV7-9 | TRBD2 | CASSQTGSSGGNEQFF | TGTGCCAGCAGCCAAACGGGGAGCTCCGGGGGGAATGAGCAGTTCTTC
TRBJ1-5 | many | TRBV28 | . | CASSPTGGRFQPQHF | TGTGCCAGCAGTCCCACCGGGGGGCGGTTTCAGCCCCAGCATTTT
TRBJ2-4 | many | TRBV2 | . | CASSGSPRNIQYF | TGTGCCAGCAGTGGGAGCCCCAGGAACATTCAGTACTTC
TRBJ2-3 | many | TRBV15 | TRBD2 | CATSRTSGRADTDTQYF | TGTGCCACCAGCAGGACTAGCGGGAGGGCGGACACAGATACGCAGTATTTT
TRBJ1-1 | few | TRBV7-2 | . | CASSPYISTEAFF | TGTGCCAGCAGCCCTTACATTAGCACTGAAGCTTTCTTT
TRBJ2-1 | . | TRBV3-1 | . | CASSQRGTYNEQFF | TGTGCCAGCAGCCAAAGAGGTACCTACAATGAGCAGTTCTTC
TRBJ2-6 | few | TRBV7-9 | TRBD2 | CGGGPSGANVLTF | TGTGGGGGGGGACCCTCTGGGGCCAACGTCCTGACTTTC
TRBJ2-5 | few | TRBV11-2 | TRBD2 | CASSSGTSRQTQYF | TGTGCCAGCAGCTCCGGGACTAGCAGACAGACCCAGTACTTC
TRBJ1-2 | many | TRBV20-1 | . | CSATDSYGYTF | TGCAGTGCTACGGATTCCTATGGCTACACCTTC
TRBJ2-2 | many | TRBV7-3 | TRBD2 | CASSPIRTSGIGNTGELFF | TGTGCCAGCAGCCCTATACGGACTAGCGGGATTGGTAACACCGGGGAGCTGTTTTTT
TRBJ1-1 | many | TRBV10-3 | . | CAISGTAEDTEAFF | TGTGCCATCAGTGGGACGGCGGAGGACACTGAAGCTTTCTTT
TRBJ2-1 | many | TRBV12-3/TRBV12-4 | . | CASSITRVNEQFF | TGTGCCAGCAGCATCACCAGGGTCAATGAGCAGTTCTTC
TRBJ2-7 | few | TRBV18 | TRBD1 | CASSESTGSSYEQYF | TGTGCCAGCTCAGAGTCGACAGGGAGCTCCTACGAGCAGTACTTC
TRBJ2-1 | many | TRBV27 | . | CASRPTGRYNEQFF | TGTGCCAGCAGACCTACGGGACGGTACAATGAGCAGTTCTTC
TRBJ1-1 | few | TRBV7-9 | . | CASSFDGGTEAFF | TGTGCCAGCAGCTTCGATGGGGGCACTGAAGCTTTCTTT
TRBJ1-5 | many | TRBV28 | . | CASEGVGQPQHF | TGTGCCAGCGAAGGGGTAGGGCAGCCCCAGCATTTT
TRBJ1-1 | . | TRBV11-3 | . | CASSHPRGIGTEAFF | TGTGCCAGCAGCCATCCCCGGGGGATAGGCACTGAAGCTTTCTTT
TRBJ2-1 | many | TRBV10-3 | TRBD1 | CAIGTNRGHYNEQFF | TGTGCCATCGGTACCAACAGGGGGCACTACAATGAGCAGTTCTTC
TRBJ1-2 | . | TRBV20-1 | TRBD1 | CSAREQGGYGYTF | TGCAGTGCTAGAGAGCAGGGGGGCTATGGCTACACCTTC
TRBJ2-5 | many | TRBV7-9 | . | CASSQGGLETQYF | TGTGCCAGCAGTCAAGGTGGACTGGAGACCCAGTACTTC
TRBJ2-7 | many | TRBV29-1 | . | CSVDSTGGDEQYF | TGCAGCGTTGACTCAACCGGGGGCGACGAGCAGTACTTC
TRBJ2-3 | many | TRBV15 | . | CATSSGRGVGTDTQYF | TGTGCCACCAGCAGTGGTAGGGGTGTGGGCACAGATACGCAGTATTTT
TRBJ2-1 | many | TRBV7-9 | . | CASSKGSFFRSYNEQFF | TGTGCCAGCAGCAAAGGGAGCTTTTTCCGCTCCTACAATGAGCAGTTCTTC